The rows below give T cell receptor beta chains drawn from one sample of a study of T-cell memory formation after mild COVID-19. Each CDR3 protein gets one entry after TCRdb re-called the 5' RACE reads with MiXCR. This sample yields about 400,000 distinct CDR3 sequences, of which approximately 15% are seen a single time; around 21% belongs to the top ten. Sequenced material: PBMCs or a T cell subset sorted from them (not recorded which). These receptors were taken from a man in his late teens or twenties who had mild COVID-19 (a few samples of this study predate the infection). Cell type and time point are not known. Each CDR3 is given with its conserved first and last residue. A D gene is named only where the DNA matches it firmly.

j_call v_call d_call cdr3_length cdr3_aa
TRBJ2-5 TRBV29-1 - 11 CSARRKETQYF
TRBJ2-1 TRBV6-2/TRBV6-3 - 15 CASSYPDSGANEQFF
TRBJ2-3 TRBV20-1 TRBD2 13 CSASLGGADTQYF
TRBJ2-1 TRBV27 TRBD1 16 CASSRDSPVSYNEQFF
TRBJ1-1 TRBV19 TRBD1 12 CATSGQVFEAFF
TRBJ2-3 TRBV2 - 16 CASSPMGYGATDTQYF
TRBJ1-2 TRBV4-1 - 14 CASSTVRSLVGYTF
TRBJ2-7 TRBV4-2 - 11 CASSPAQNQYF
TRBJ2-3 TRBV7-7 - 14 CASSLDGRTDTQYF
TRBJ2-3 TRBV7-6 - 17 CASSLGRPGAGADTQYF
TRBJ2-3 TRBV20-1 TRBD2 13 CSCLAGGTDTQYF
TRBJ2-5 TRBV20-1 TRBD1 14 CSALSGTGKETQYF
TRBJ1-5 TRBV9 - 13 CASSWDGLEPQHF
TRBJ2-6 TRBV20-1 TRBD1 15 CSARRDRAGANVLTF
TRBJ2-1 TRBV12-3/TRBV12-4 - 14 CASTRLSSRIEQFF
TRBJ2-4 TRBV27 TRBD1 14 CASSSWTGGNIQYF
TRBJ1-5 TRBV27 TRBD1 15 CASRTGGKLNQPQHF
TRBJ2-3 TRBV7-2 - 12 CASSDTSLTQYF
TRBJ1-2 TRBV9 - 14 CASSLAGQKDGYTF
TRBJ2-5 TRBV7-9 TRBD2 15 CASSLMGGDQETQYF
TRBJ1-2 TRBV5-1 TRBD1 15 CASSLVGQGAYGYTF
TRBJ2-5 TRBV20-1 TRBD2 15 CSAREPAGGLETQYF
TRBJ1-2 TRBV29-1 - 12 CSGTTGNGGYTF
TRBJ2-6 TRBV6-5 - 16 CASWGGGTAGANVLTF
TRBJ1-6 TRBV6-5 - 18 CASSYSIYGGGINSPLHF
TRBJ1-2 TRBV24-1 - 14 CATSDLTVNYGYTF
TRBJ1-1 TRBV7-2 - 13 CASSLLPGTEAFF
TRBJ2-3 TRBV7-8 TRBD1 15 CASSLGTGNTDTQYF
TRBJ2-3 TRBV7-9 TRBD2 17 CASSLVGTSGGTDTQYF
TRBJ2-3 TRBV9 TRBD2 17 CASSVVVSGGPSDTQYF
TRBJ2-1 TRBV4-2 TRBD2 16 CASSQTMSGVYNEQFF
TRBJ2-3 TRBV11-2 - 14 CASSLSGGGDTQYF
TRBJ1-3 TRBV28 TRBD1 14 CASRNRGSRNTIYF
TRBJ2-3 TRBV12-3/TRBV12-4 - 12 CASSPGAGTQYF
TRBJ2-6 TRBV5-6 TRBD1 17 CASSLPDRGSGANVLTF
TRBJ1-3 TRBV4-3 - 15 CASSQDRAIGNTIYF
TRBJ1-4 TRBV2 - 13 CASTRGRNEKLFF
TRBJ2-1 TRBV4-2 - 16 CASSPYPGVGKDEQFF
TRBJ2-3 TRBV4-1 - 15 CASSKGGLPADTQYF
TRBJ2-4 TRBV6-5 TRBD1 13 CASSLDRVNIQYF
TRBJ1-1 TRBV5-1 - 15 CASSPRGGTNTEAFF